This T cell receptor (beta chain) was found in a study of T cell responses to AZD1222 COVID-19 vaccine. As for this clone: What it binds is unknown.

General study points: The donors showed a predominance of white British ancestry and of females, with possible underestimation of clonal diversity. Spike-specific TCR breadth and depth grew following two AZD1222 doses.

Germline CDR1 is MNHEY and CDR2 is SMNVEV (reference sequence). V was trimmed by 0 bases and J by 3 bases, leaving 23 bases between them. This CDR3 has 20 amino acids. The table came from immunoSEQ multiplex PCR; TCRdb's copy has only in-frame clones and leaves some out. The sample has more than 15,000 clones, around 82% seen once. Sample: peripheral blood, taken 28 days after the second AZD1222 dose. The chain carries TRBV27 and TRBJ2-2; D not certain. The clonotype comes from an adult who received the AZD1222 COVID-19 vaccine. CDR3 protein: CASSLSGSRWSFEDTGELFF. In nucleotides, the CDR3 is TGTGCCAGCAGTTTATCGGGGTCAAGGTGGTCGTTCGAGGACACCGGGGAGCTGTTTTTT.